The rows below give T cell receptor beta chains drawn from one sample of a study of cytomegalovirus exposure and HLA in healthy donors. Using immunoSEQ multiplex PCR, the repertoire was profiled, and TCRdb retains in-frame clones only, with some absent. The table records over 30,000 clones, just over 85% of them present only once. Sequencing was done on a sample of PBMCs. These receptors were collected from a woman in her thirties or forties in good health and CMV-seropositive. Each CDR3 is given with its conserved first and last residue. The order of the fields is J gene, D gene, V gene, CDR3 length, clone size, CDR3 protein, CDR3 DNA. The D gene is left open where the match is weak. Clone size is not always given. Where it is, it says once, few, many or a class for expanded clones.

TRBJ2-2 - TRBV4-1 11 - CASSLSGELFF TGCGCCAGCAGCCTTTCTGGGGAGCTGTTTTTT
TRBJ2-7 - TRBV15 16 - CATSRDHGGARNEQYF TGTGCCACCAGCAGAGATCATGGAGGGGCTCGGAACGAGCAGTACTTC
TRBJ1-5 TRBD1 TRBV6-1 15 few CASRDDRGYGQPQHF TGTGCCAGCAGGGACGACAGGGGGTACGGTCAGCCCCAGCATTTT
TRBJ1-3 TRBD1 TRBV6-5 14 - CASSSTGTGLTIYF TGTGCCAGCAGTTCTACCGGGACAGGGTTGACCATATATTTT
TRBJ2-3 TRBD2 TRBV7-9 18 - CASSLGPSGGLSTDTQYF TGTGCCAGCAGCTTAGGGCCTAGCGGGGGCTTGAGCACAGATACGCAGTATTTT
TRBJ1-1 - TRBV10-3 12 - CAITGGGTEAFF TGTGCCATCACGGGGGGGGGCACTGAAGCTTTCTTT
TRBJ1-1 - TRBV5-1 17 - CASSTSRGGSAGTEAFF TGCGCCAGCAGCACGAGCCGGGGGGGCTCAGCGGGCACTGAAGCTTTCTTT
TRBJ2-2 TRBD2 TRBV11-3 16 - CASSRTGTSFTGELFF TGTGCCAGCAGCCGCACCGGGACTAGCTTTACCGGGGAGCTGTTTTTT
TRBJ2-3 TRBD2 TRBV5-1 16 - CASSSGTSGATDTQYF TGCGCCAGCAGCTCCGGGACTAGCGGGGCCACAGATACGCAGTATTTT
TRBJ1-2 TRBD1 TRBV5-1 14 - CASSPGQGSAGYTF TGCGCCAGCAGCCCCGGACAGGGCTCCGCTGGCTACACCTTC
TRBJ2-5 TRBD2 TRBV7-2 17 - CASSSMVGGGAKETQYF TGTGCCAGCAGCTCCATGGTCGGCGGGGGGGCGAAAGAGACCCAGTACTTC
TRBJ1-6 - TRBV15 13 - CATSRGHNSPLHF TGTGCCACCAGCAGGGGACACAATTCACCCCTCCACTTT
TRBJ2-7 - TRBV5-4 14 - CASSLGWLGAEQYF TGTGCCAGCAGCTTGGGGTGGTTAGGAGCCGAGCAGTACTTC
TRBJ2-7 TRBD1 TRBV7-2 14 - CASSRTGGDYEQYF TGTGCCAGCAGCCGGACAGGGGGAGACTACGAGCAGTACTTC
TRBJ1-4 TRBD1 TRBV18 18 - CASPRGQGGVATNEKLFF TGTGCCAGCCCACGGGGACAGGGCGGCGTCGCAACTAATGAAAAACTGTTTTTT
TRBJ2-7 TRBD1 TRBV7-3 13 once CASSPRDSAEQYF TGTGCCAGCAGCCCTCGGGACAGCGCCGAGCAGTACTTC
TRBJ2-3 - TRBV7-2 14 - CASSRSALADTQYF TGTGCCAGCAGCCGAAGCGCCCTGGCGGATACGCAGTATTTT
TRBJ2-7 - TRBV7-9 12 - CASSKHPYEQYF TGTGCCAGCAGCAAACATCCCTACGAGCAGTACTTC
TRBJ2-7 TRBD1 TRBV7-2 16 - CASSRRGGAVDYEQYF TGTGCCAGCAGTCGAAGAGGGGGCGCGGTCGATTACGAGCAGTACTTC
TRBJ1-5 - TRBV6-1 13 - CASREGGNQPQHF TGTGCCAGCAGGGAGGGCGGCAATCAGCCCCAGCATTTT
TRBJ2-1 TRBD2 TRBV19 16 - CASSGATSGGDNEQFF TGTGCCAGTAGTGGCGCGACTAGCGGGGGGGACAATGAGCAGTTCTTC
TRBJ2-7 - TRBV7-2 13 - CASSLYGSYGQYF TGTGCCAGCAGCCTCTACGGTTCCTACGGGCAGTACTTC
TRBJ2-3 TRBD2 TRBV5-1 17 once CASSEMGGGGSTDTQYF TGCGCCAGCAGCGAAATGGGCGGGGGGGGTAGCACAGATACGCAGTATTTT
TRBJ2-5 TRBD2 TRBV2 16 - CASSGSAGGRQETQYF TGTGCCAGCAGTGGCTCGGCGGGGGGACGCCAAGAGACCCAGTACTTC
TRBJ1-2 TRBD1 TRBV5-1 15 once CASSLTGGVNYGYTF TGCGCCAGCAGCTTGACAGGGGGAGTTAACTATGGCTACACCTTC
TRBJ2-5 - TRBV7-2 16 - CASSPVYRVAQETQYF TGTGCCAGCAGCCCAGTATACAGGGTGGCACAAGAGACCCAGTACTTC
TRBJ2-1 TRBD1 TRBV27 17 few CASSYTGVGPEGSEQFF TGTGCCAGCAGTTACACAGGGGTGGGGCCCGAAGGTAGTGAGCAGTTCTTC
TRBJ2-5 TRBD1 TRBV19 16 - CASSPILTGDGETQYF TGTGCCAGTAGTCCAATCCTGACAGGGGACGGAGAGACCCAGTACTTC
TRBJ1-3 - TRBV7-2 14 - CASSPAAFSNTIYF TGTGCCAGCAGCCCAGCGGCTTTCTCAAACACCATATATTTT
TRBJ1-2 - TRBV4-3 12 - CASSRNREGYTF TGCGCCAGCAGCCGGAACAGGGAAGGCTACACCTTC
TRBJ2-1 TRBD1 TRBV5-4 15 - CASSLPGQSYNEQFF TGTGCCAGCAGCTTGCCGGGACAGTCCTACAATGAGCAGTTCTTC
TRBJ1-1 TRBD1 TRBV5-1 13 - CASSPSGGTEAFF TGCGCCAGCAGCCCATCAGGGGGCACTGAAGCTTTCTTT
TRBJ2-2 TRBD1 TRBV4-1 16 once CASSQVSGTGNGELFF TGCGCCAGCAGCCAAGTATCCGGGACAGGGAACGGGGAGCTGTTTTTT
TRBJ2-2 - TRBV7-9 14 - CASSSTGRGGELFF TGTGCCAGCAGCTCGACAGGCCGTGGCGGGGAGCTGTTTTTT
TRBJ1-1 TRBD1 TRBV5-8 15 - CASSPDRDRNTEAFF TGTGCCAGCAGCCCCGACCGGGACAGGAACACTGAAGCTTTCTTT
TRBJ1-4 - TRBV2 12 - CASSGGSEKLFF TGTGCCAGCAGTGGGGGCAGTGAAAAACTGTTTTTT
TRBJ1-1 TRBD1 TRBV15 15 - CATSRPGTANTEAFF TGTGCCACCAGCAGACCTGGGACAGCGAACACTGAAGCTTTCTTT
TRBJ2-1 TRBD1 TRBV30 11 once CAWSGQGALFF TGTGCCTGGAGTGGACAGGGGGCTTTGTTCTTC
TRBJ1-4 - TRBV27 14 - CASRSGGRDEKLFF TGTGCCAGCAGATCCGGGGGGCGAGATGAAAAACTGTTTTTT
TRBJ2-1 - TRBV6-1 15 few CASSEEQGAYNEQFF TGTGCCAGCAGTGAAGAACAGGGAGCCTACAATGAGCAGTTCTTC
TRBJ2-5 TRBD2 TRBV10-3 15 - CAIRPSGGLQETQYF TGTGCCATCAGGCCGAGCGGGGGGCTCCAAGAGACCCAGTACTTC
TRBJ2-2 TRBD1 TRBV5-1 16 - CASSLPGQLNTGELFF TGCGCCAGCAGCTTACCGGGACAGCTGAACACCGGGGAGCTGTTTTTT
TRBJ2-7 - TRBV6-1 14 - CASSEVGPIYEQYF TGTGCCAGCAGTGAAGTGGGGCCAATCTACGAGCAGTACTTC
TRBJ1-5 - TRBV18 14 - CASAEQGKDQPQHF TGTGCCAGCGCCGAGCAGGGAAAAGATCAGCCCCAGCATTTT
TRBJ2-5 - TRBV11-3 13 - CASSLSWQETQYF TGTGCCAGCAGCTTGAGCTGGCAAGAGACCCAGTACTTC
TRBJ2-7 - TRBV4-3 13 - CASSQEVGLEQYF TGCGCCAGCAGCCAAGAAGTGGGCCTAGAGCAGTACTTC
TRBJ1-2 - TRBV5-1 16 - CASSLAPQGPNYGYTF TGCGCCAGCAGCTTGGCCCCCCAGGGGCCTAACTATGGCTACACCTTC
TRBJ1-5 - TRBV7-2 13 - CASSGRGGGPQHF TGTGCCAGCAGCGGGCGGGGTGGTGGGCCCCAGCATTTT
TRBJ2-7 - TRBV11-3 15 - CASSLITRIAYEQYF TGTGCCAGCAGCCTCATTACTAGAATTGCCTACGAGCAGTACTTC
TRBJ1-1 TRBD1 TRBV4-3 16 - CASSQGGQLMNTEAFF TGCGCCAGCAGCCAAGGGGGACAGCTAATGAACACTGAAGCTTTCTTT
TRBJ2-2 - TRBV7-6 14 - CASSLSPNTGELFF TGTGCCAGCAGCTTATCTCCTAACACCGGGGAGCTGTTTTTT
TRBJ2-5 - TRBV9 14 once CASSVATLGETQYF TGTGCCAGCAGCGTAGCTACCCTCGGAGAGACCCAGTACTTC
TRBJ1-1 - TRBV6-6 13 few CASSYVQQTEAFF TGTGCCAGCAGTTACGTACAGCAAACTGAAGCTTTCTTT
TRBJ1-1 - TRBV9 14 - CASIYRALGTEAFF TGTGCCAGCATTTACAGGGCCCTGGGCACTGAAGCTTTCTTT
TRBJ1-2 TRBD1 TRBV6-4 13 - CASLTGTEYGYTF TGTGCCAGCTTAACCGGGACAGAATATGGCTACACCTTC
TRBJ1-3 - TRBV12-2 15 once CASRLDRFSGNTIYF TGTGCAAGTCGCTTGGACAGGTTCTCTGGAAACACCATATATTTT
TRBJ2-3 TRBD1 TRBV5-1 16 - CASSFGTASSTDTQYF TGCGCCAGCAGCTTCGGGACAGCTTCTAGCACAGATACGCAGTATTTT
TRBJ1-1 - TRBV19 14 - CASTGSGGGVGAFF TGTGCCAGTACCGGGAGTGGGGGTGGAGTAGGAGCTTTCTTT
TRBJ1-2 - TRBV27 14 - CASSEIDRNSGYTF TGTGCCAGCAGTGAAATCGACAGAAACTCTGGCTACACCTTC